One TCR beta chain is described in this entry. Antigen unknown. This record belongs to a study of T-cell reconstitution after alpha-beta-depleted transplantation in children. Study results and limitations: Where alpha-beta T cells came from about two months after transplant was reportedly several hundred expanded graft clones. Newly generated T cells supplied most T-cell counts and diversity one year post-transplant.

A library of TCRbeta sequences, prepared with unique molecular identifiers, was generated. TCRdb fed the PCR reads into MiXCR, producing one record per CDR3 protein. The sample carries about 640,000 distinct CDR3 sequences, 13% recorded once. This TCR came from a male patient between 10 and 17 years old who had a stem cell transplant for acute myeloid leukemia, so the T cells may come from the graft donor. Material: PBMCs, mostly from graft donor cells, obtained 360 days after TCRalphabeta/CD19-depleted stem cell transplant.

The CDR3 DNA follows: TGCAGCGTTGAAGATGAGGGACTAGCGGGTCATACAGATACGCAGTATTTT. Its protein product is CSVEDEGLAGHTDTQYF. V gene TRBV29-1 combines with J gene TRBJ2-3; TRBD2 matches at 12 bases. Germline V gene data show CDR1 as SQVTM and CDR2 as ANQGSEA. V shed 0 bases and J 3 bases; nucleotides not matched to a gene: 7. The CDR3 totals 17 residues.